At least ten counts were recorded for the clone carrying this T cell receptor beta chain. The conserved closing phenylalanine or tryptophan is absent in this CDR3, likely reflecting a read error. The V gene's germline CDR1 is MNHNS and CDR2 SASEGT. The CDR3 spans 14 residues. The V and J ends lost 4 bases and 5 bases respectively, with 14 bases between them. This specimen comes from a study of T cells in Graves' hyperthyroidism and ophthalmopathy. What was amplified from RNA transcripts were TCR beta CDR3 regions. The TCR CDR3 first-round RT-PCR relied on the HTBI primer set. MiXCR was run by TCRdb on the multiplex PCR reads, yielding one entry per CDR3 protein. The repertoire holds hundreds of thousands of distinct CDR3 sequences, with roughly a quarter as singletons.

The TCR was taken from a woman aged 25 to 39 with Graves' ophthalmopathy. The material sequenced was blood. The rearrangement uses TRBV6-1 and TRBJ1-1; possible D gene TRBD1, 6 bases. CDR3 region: CASSAYRDKTEAFL. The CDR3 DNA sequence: TGTGCCAGCAGTGCTTACAGGGATAAAACTGAAGCTTTCCTT.